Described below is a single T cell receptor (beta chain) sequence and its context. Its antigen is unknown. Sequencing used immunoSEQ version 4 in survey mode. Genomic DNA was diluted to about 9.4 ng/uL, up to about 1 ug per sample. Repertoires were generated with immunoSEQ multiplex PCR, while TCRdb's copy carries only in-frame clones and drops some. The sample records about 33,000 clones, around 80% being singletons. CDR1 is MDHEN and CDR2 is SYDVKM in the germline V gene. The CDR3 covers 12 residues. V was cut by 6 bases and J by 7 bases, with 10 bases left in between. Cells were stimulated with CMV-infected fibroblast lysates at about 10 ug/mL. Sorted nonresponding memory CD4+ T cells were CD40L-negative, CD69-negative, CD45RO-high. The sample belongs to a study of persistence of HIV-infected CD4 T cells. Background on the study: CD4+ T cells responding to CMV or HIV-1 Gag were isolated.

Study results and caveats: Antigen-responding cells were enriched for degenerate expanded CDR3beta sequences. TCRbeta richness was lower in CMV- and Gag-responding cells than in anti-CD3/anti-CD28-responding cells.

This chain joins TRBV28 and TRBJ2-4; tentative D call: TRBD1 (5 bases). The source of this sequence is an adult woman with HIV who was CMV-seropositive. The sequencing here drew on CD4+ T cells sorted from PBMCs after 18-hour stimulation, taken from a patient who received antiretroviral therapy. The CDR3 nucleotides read TGTGCCAGCAGGTCCGGACACAACATTCAGTACTTC. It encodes CASRSGHNIQYF.